This TCR beta chain was recorded in a study of tumor-infiltrating lymphocytes in primary liver carcinoma. Study-level findings and limits: Just about 7-25% of leading clones were found in every one of five regions. Tumor top-250-clone fractions significantly exceeded those of blood (p = 0.039).

Worth noting for this clonotype: The antigen is unknown. This sequence may be a read error, since a much larger clone differs from it by one base.

Unsorted bulk tissue, roughly 20-34 mg of it, served as the source for co-extraction of RNA and DNA. Patients showed chronic HBV infection and an absence of prior treatment. With around 500 ng total RNA as template and a constant-region primer, TCR beta cDNA was made. Slightly modified ARM-PCR served as the procedure for the TCR beta libraries. These libraries came from three rounds of nested multiplex PCR. In TCRdb, the multiplex PCR reads were re-called with MiXCR into one record per CDR3 protein. The data show 50,000 to 65,000 distinct CDR3 sequences, 71% seen once. This receptor was obtained from a middle-aged man with primary liver carcinoma and hepatitis B virus infection. The sample was liver tumor tissue from sampling region 4. The subset here: tumor region T4, right-lateral pole.

The CDR3, as DNA: TGCGCCAGCAGCCTCGACAAGACCCAGTACTTC. This codes for CASSLDKTQYF. V usage is TRBV5-1 and J usage is TRBJ2-5; D gene uncertain. Trimming took off 4 bases at V and 6 bases at J, with 7 bases between the two ends. The CDR3 contains 11 residues. Germline CDR1 SGHRS, CDR2 YFSETQ.